This T cell receptor (beta chain) was captured in a study of shared clonotypes between healthy human individuals. Repertoires were generated with immunoSEQ multiplex PCR, while TCRdb's copy carries only in-frame clones and drops some. The table lists about 2.3 million clones, roughly 92% of them singletons. The CDR3 sequence is 16 residues long. With V trimmed by 3 bases and J by 1 base, 3 bases remained unmatched. In germline, CDR1 is SGHRS, CDR2 YFSETQ. Worth noting for this clone: Other DNA sequences in this sample translate to the same CDR3.

The clonotype originates from a man younger than 35 in good health. Some clones in this sample may be carry-over from other donors' samples. The source material was naive CD4+ T cells from PBMCs. Subset described: CD45RA+ positively selected. This sequence joins TRBV5-1 and TRBJ2-5, with 13 bases that match TRBD2. Here the CDR3 reads CASSSGTSGAQETQYF. For the CDR3, the DNA is TGCGCCAGCAGCTCGGGGACTAGCGGGGCCCAAGAGACCCAGTACTTC.